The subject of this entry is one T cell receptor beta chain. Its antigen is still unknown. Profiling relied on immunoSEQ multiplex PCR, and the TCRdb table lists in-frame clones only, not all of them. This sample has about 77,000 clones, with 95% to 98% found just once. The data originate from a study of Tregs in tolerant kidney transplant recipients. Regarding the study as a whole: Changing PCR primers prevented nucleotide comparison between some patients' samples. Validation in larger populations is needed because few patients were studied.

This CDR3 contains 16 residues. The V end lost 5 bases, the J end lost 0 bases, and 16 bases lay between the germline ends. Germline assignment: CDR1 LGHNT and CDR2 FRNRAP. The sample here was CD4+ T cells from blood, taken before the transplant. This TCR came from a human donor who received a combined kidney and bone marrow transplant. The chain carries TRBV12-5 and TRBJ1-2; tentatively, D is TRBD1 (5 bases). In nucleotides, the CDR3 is TGTGCTAGTGGTCCATTTCGGGGGTTCTCTAACTATGGCTACACCTTC. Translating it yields CASGPFRGFSNYGYTF.